The 26 T cell receptor beta chains below come from one sample, sequenced in a study of shared clonotypes between healthy human individuals. The repertoire was sequenced with immunoSEQ multiplex PCR; TCRdb's copy has only in-frame clones and lacks some. The table records about 380,000 clones, 96% of them present only once. The sample taken for sequencing was memory CD8+ T cells sorted from blood. Subset in this sample: CD45RO+ cells pooled with CCR7-negative TemRA cells. These receptors all stem from a man under 40 in good health.

The chain couples TRBV7-3 to TRBJ2-3; 9 bases line up with TRBD1. The germline V gene has CDR1 SGHTA and CDR2 FQGTGA. V lost 5 bases, J lost 1 base, and 10 bases stayed unmatched. The CDR3 runs 17 residues. CDR3 protein: CASSPRRGDRGTDTQYF. In DNA, the CDR3 is TGTGCCAGCAGCCCCCGTCGGGGGGACAGGGGCACAGATACGCAGTATTTT.

V usage is TRBV30 and J usage is TRBJ2-7; 7 bases are a match to TRBD1. Germline V gene lookup returns CDR1 GTSNPN and CDR2 SVGIG (reference sequence). This CDR3 has 14 residues. Trimming at V came to 3 bases and at J to 1 base, leaving 6 bases not matched to a gene. Here the CDR3 reads CAWSNYRGSYEQYF. In DNA, the CDR3 is TGTGCCTGGAGCAACTACAGGGGATCCTACGAGCAGTACTTC. Combining the CDR3 with reference TRBV30 and TRBJ2-7 gives the whole variable domain SQTIHQWPATLVQPVGSPLSLECTVEGTSNPNLYWYRQAAGRGLQLLFYSVGIGQISSEVPQNLSASRPQDRQFILSSKKLLLSDSGFYLCAWSNYRGSYEQYFGPGTRLTVT.

V and J are TRBV4-1 and TRBJ2-1; the match to TRBD2 covers 9 bases. The V gene's germline CDR1 is MGHRA and CDR2 YSYEKL. The length of the CDR3 is 16 residues. Trimming at V came to 4 bases and at J to 5 bases, leaving 9 bases not matched to a gene. CDR3 residues: CASSRIAGVSHNEQFF. DNA of the CDR3: TGCGCCAGCAGCCGTATAGCGGGAGTATCTCACAATGAGCAGTTCTTC.

The genes are TRBV10-3 and TRBJ2-5, with 12 positions matching TRBD2. There are 16 residues in the CDR3. After removal of 3 bases from V and 2 bases from J, the junction contained 4 bases not matched to a gene. Germline assignment: CDR1 ENHRY and CDR2 SYGVKD. The CDR3: CAISDGLAGKQETQYF. CDR3 DNA sequence: TGTGCCATCAGTGACGGACTAGCGGGAAAACAAGAGACCCAGTACTTC.

V is TRBV7-9 and J is TRBJ1-2; TRBD1 matches 9 bases. The germline gives CDR1 SEHNR, CDR2 FQNEAQ (reference sequence). The J segment lost 8 bases and the V segment lost 2 bases, leaving 6 bases of the junction unmatched. This CDR3 region has 14 residues. CDR3 sequence reads: CASSLKQGAGGYTF. CDR3 nucleotide sequence: TGTGCCAGCAGCTTAAAACAGGGGGCGGGCGGCTACACCTTC. The variable domain in full, completed from reference TRBV7-9 and TRBJ1-2, reads DTGVSQNPRHKITKRGQNVTFRCDPISEHNRLYWYRQTLGQGPEFLTYFQNEAQLEKSRLLSDRFSAERPKGSFSTLEIQRTEQGDSAMYLCASSLKQGAGGYTFGSGTRLTVV.

In regard to this clone: The same CDR3 is also encoded by other DNA sequences in this sample. The rearrangement joins TRBV18 to TRBJ2-1, with 9 bases aligning to TRBD2. CDR3 length equals 14 residues. Trimming removed 3 bases from V and 4 bases from J; junction bases left unmatched: 1. Germline loops: CDR1 KGHSH, CDR2 LQKENI. CDR3 protein: CASSPSGGYNEQFF. Written as DNA, the CDR3 is TGTGCCAGCTCACCGAGCGGGGGGTACAATGAGCAGTTCTTC. Filled out from reference TRBV18 and TRBJ2-1, the complete variable domain reads NAGVMQNPRHLVRRRGQEARLRCSPMKGHSHVYWYRQLPEEGLKFMVYLQKENIIDESGMPKERFSAEFPKEGPSILRIQQVVRGDSAAYFCASSPSGGYNEQFFGPGTRLTVL.

This chain links TRBV19 with TRBJ2-5; TRBD1 might be the D (7 bases). The CDR3 length is 14 residues. Germline V gene lookup returns CDR1 LNHDA and CDR2 SQIVND (reference sequence). The V and J ends lost 6 bases and 2 bases respectively, with 13 bases between them. CDR3 in amino acids: CASRMTGRQETQYF. CDR3 coding DNA: TGTGCCAGTAGGATGACAGGGAGGCAAGAGACCCAGTACTTC.

This chain uses TRBV20-1 with TRBJ2-7; 7 nucleotides match TRBD1. Per the germline V gene, CDR1 is DFQATT and CDR2 is SNEGSKA (reference sequence). The CDR3 is 11 amino acids. Germline trimming cut 4 bases from V and 9 bases from J; bases unmatched to any gene: 6. The CDR3 nucleotides are TGCAGTGCTACCGACAGGGAAACGCAGTACTTC. This encodes CSATDRETQYF.

The chain carries TRBV18 and TRBJ2-7; unclear D gene. V lost 1 base and J lost 0, with 10 bases in between. From germline, CDR1 is KGHSH and CDR2 LQKENI. The CDR3 runs 15 residues. CDR3 DNA sequence: TGTGCCAGCTCACCACGTCAGATTCCCTCCTACGAGCAGTACTTC. Translated, it gives CASSPRQIPSYEQYF. The full variable domain, completed using reference TRBV18 and TRBJ2-7, is NAGVMQNPRHLVRRRGQEARLRCSPMKGHSHVYWYRQLPEEGLKFMVYLQKENIIDESGMPKERFSAEFPKEGPSILRIQQVVRGDSAAYFCASSPRQIPSYEQYFGPGTRLTVT.

The V and J genes are TRBV28 and TRBJ1-5; 9 bases agree with TRBD1. This CDR3 contains 16 residues. The germline CDR1 and CDR2 sequences are MDHEN and SYDVKM. V shed 10 bases and J 4 bases; nucleotides not matched to a gene: 14. The CDR3: CATITRPGQGNQPQHF. CDR3 coding DNA: TGTGCCACCATAACCCGGCCGGGACAGGGTAATCAGCCCCAGCATTTT.

This chain joins TRBV6-9 and TRBJ2-1; TRBD2 matches at 11 bases. The CDR3 has 15 residues. Germline assignment: CDR1 MNHGY and CDR2 SVAAGI. The trim removed 6 bases at V and 3 bases at J, leaving 4 bases unmatched. The CDR3 nucleotides are TGTGCCAGCAGGAAGACTAGCGGGAACTACAATGAGCAGTTCTTC. Protein sequence: CASRKTSGNYNEQFF.

The chain couples TRBV7-9 to TRBJ2-2, with TRBD2 as a possible D gene (5 bases). The CDR3 has 15 amino acids. From germline, CDR1 is SEHNR and CDR2 FQNEAQ (reference sequence). Between the trimmed V and J ends, which lost 1 base and 0 bases, there was a span of 6 bases. The CDR3 loop reads CASSLVLANTGELFF. The DNA of the CDR3 is TGTGCCAGCAGCTTAGTACTAGCGAACACCGGGGAGCTGTTTTTT.

This sequence joins TRBV5-4 and TRBJ2-2, with TRBD2 identical over 8 bases. Germline CDR1 is SGHNT and CDR2 is YYREEE (reference sequence). V lost 4 bases, J lost 4 bases, and 9 bases stayed unmatched. The CDR3 consists of 16 residues. The CDR3 here is CASSPVAGGGTGELFF. DNA for the CDR3: TGTGCCAGCAGCCCGGTGGCGGGAGGAGGCACCGGGGAGCTGTTTTTT. The whole variable domain, filled in from reference TRBV5-4 and TRBJ2-2, reads ETGVTQSPTHLIKTRGQQVTLRCSSQSGHNTVSWYQQALGQGPQFIFQYYREEENGRGNFPPRFSGLQFPNYSSELNVNALELDDSALYLCASSPVAGGGTGELFFGEGSRLTVL.

V gene TRBV11-2 combines with J gene TRBJ2-7, with a weak D call TRBD2 (6 bases). The V gene's germline CDR1 is SGHAT and CDR2 FQNNGV. Trimming removed 0 bases from V and 0 bases from J, with 9 bases in between. This CDR3 region has 15 residues. CDR3 DNA: TGTGCCAGCAGCTTAGAAACGGGACTCTCCTACGAGCAGTACTTC. This codes for CASSLETGLSYEQYF. Together with reference TRBV11-2 and TRBJ2-7, the CDR3 gives the full variable domain: EAGVAQSPRYKIIEKRQSVAFWCNPISGHATLYWYQQILGQGPKLLIQFQNNGVVDDSQLPKDRFSAERLKGVDSTLKIQPAKLEDSAVYLCASSLETGLSYEQYFGPGTRLTVT.

J is TRBJ2-1 and V is TRBV2; D unclear. CDR1 and CDR2 (germline): SNHLY, FYNNEI. The CDR3 is 12 residues long. Between the trimmed V and J ends, which lost 6 bases and 7 bases, there was a span of 10 bases. The CDR3 sequence is CASSAENNEQFF. CDR3 bases: TGTGCCAGCAGCGCGGAAAATAATGAGCAGTTCTTC.

On this clone: Since no conserved phenylalanine or tryptophan closes the CDR3, a read error is the likely cause. The chain employs TRBV29-1 and TRBJ2-7, with TRBD2 matching 11 bases. There are 14 residues in the CDR3. V gave up 4 bases and J gave up 1 base; unmatched junction bases: 3. CDR1 and CDR2 (germline): SQVTM, ANQGSEA. CDR3 sequence reads: CSVVGLAGSYEQYL. CDR3 coding DNA: TGCAGCGTTGTCGGACTAGCGGGTTCCTACGAGCAGTACCTC.

This chain uses TRBV7-2 with TRBJ2-6, with 11 bases that match TRBD2. This CDR3 is built from 18 residues. Germline loops: CDR1 SGHTA, CDR2 FQGNSA. The V and J ends lost 6 bases and 0 bases, in that order; junction bases with no gene match: 7. CDR3 nucleotide sequence: TGTGCCAGCAGACGTGGACTAGCGGGTCGCTCTGGGGCCAACGTCCTGACTTTC. Translation gives CASRRGLAGRSGANVLTF.

This rearrangement joins TRBV30 to TRBJ2-3, with TRBD2 identical over 12 bases. The CDR3 sequence is 16 residues long. Unmatched junction bases numbered 6, after V lost 0 bases and J lost 5 bases. Germline CDR1 reads GTSNPN; CDR2 reads SVGIG (reference sequence). CDR3 in amino acids: CAWSVASGRVGDTQYF. In nucleotides, the CDR3 is TGTGCCTGGAGTGTAGCTAGCGGGAGGGTGGGAGATACGCAGTATTTT.

The V call is TRBV30, the J call TRBJ2-4; D remains ambiguous. This CDR3 region has 16 residues. V shed 5 bases and J shed 5 bases, with 22 bases lying between them. Germline V CDR1 and CDR2: GTSNPN, SVGIG (reference sequence). CDR3 in amino acids: CAWGVLPPSKQNIQYF. CDR3 nucleotides: TGTGCCTGGGGGGTGCTTCCGCCCTCAAAACAAAACATTCAGTACTTC.

The rearrangement joins TRBV7-9 to TRBJ1-1; 7 bases fit TRBD1. Looked up from germline, CDR1 is SEHNR and CDR2 is FQNEAQ (reference sequence). Germline trimming cut 7 bases from V and 3 bases from J; bases unmatched to any gene: 8. This CDR3 contains 14 residues. The CDR3 loop reads CASNTQGRHTEAFF. The CDR3, as DNA: TGTGCCAGCAACACACAGGGGAGGCACACTGAAGCTTTCTTT.

The chain couples TRBV11-2 to TRBJ1-3; 7 nucleotides line up with TRBD1. Germline loops: CDR1 SGHAT, CDR2 FQNNGV. The CDR3 consists of 15 residues. With V trimmed by 5 bases and J by 4 bases, 8 bases remained unmatched. The CDR3 sequence: CASSPRGQSGNTIYF. In DNA, the CDR3 is TGTGCCAGCAGCCCAAGGGGGCAGTCCGGAAACACCATATATTTT.

This chain uses TRBV19 with TRBJ1-1, with a tentative D call TRBD1 (6 bases). CDR3 length equals 13 residues. Deletions cut 6 bases from V and 7 bases from J, with 15 bases between. The germline V gene encodes CDR1 LNHDA and CDR2 SQIVND (reference sequence). The CDR3 loop reads CASSRGEGSEAFF. In DNA form, the CDR3 reads TGTGCCAGTAGCAGGGGCGAGGGTAGTGAAGCTTTCTTT.

This chain connects TRBV10-3 to TRBJ2-1; D perhaps matches TRBD2 (6 bases). Germline CDR1 reads ENHRY; CDR2 reads SYGVKD. V shed 0 bases and J shed 10 bases, with 13 bases lying between them. The CDR3 is made up of 14 amino acids. CDR3 residues: CAISESQIGGEQFF. Here the CDR3 DNA reads TGTGCCATCAGTGAGTCGCAGATCGGGGGAGAGCAGTTCTTC.

This clone was observed a handful of times. This chain uses TRBV5-1 with TRBJ1-5, with TRBD1 as a possible D gene (5 bases). Germline assignment: CDR1 SGHRS and CDR2 YFSETQ. The CDR3 length is 14 residues. The germline V and J ends were trimmed by 4 bases and 6 bases, with 14 bases remaining between them. The CDR3 bases are TGCGCCAGCAGCGCATCTCCCCAGGGTCAGCCCCAGCATTTT. As protein: CASSASPQGQPQHF.

The gene calls are TRBV28 and TRBJ2-5, with 8 positions matching TRBD1. CDR3 length equals 14 residues. Germline trimming cut 8 bases from V and 7 bases from J; bases unmatched to any gene: 12. Germline CDR1 is MDHEN and CDR2 is SYDVKM. The DNA of the CDR3 is TGTGCCAGCGCCTCTCCGGGACAGGAAGGGACCCAGTACTTC. Encoded protein: CASASPGQEGTQYF.

V is TRBV5-5 and J is TRBJ2-2, with TRBD2 as a possible D gene (5 bases). The V end lost 2 bases, the J end lost 5 bases, and 7 bases lay between the germline ends. This CDR3 has 13 amino acids. Germline V CDR1 and CDR2: SGHKS, YYEKEE (reference sequence). CDR3 residues: CASSFPGTGELFF. The CDR3 DNA sequence: TGTGCCAGCAGCTTCCCGGGGACCGGGGAGCTGTTTTTT.